The 17 T cell receptor beta chains listed next were all sequenced from one sample in a study of OX40 agonist ivuxolimab in advanced cancers. Sequencing was performed with immunoSEQ multiplex PCR; in TCRdb, only in-frame clones are kept and a portion is missing. The sample lists over 60,000 clones; 70% to 90% were seen once. The sequenced sample was CD4+ or CD8+ T cells sorted from blood, obtained in a trial of the OX40 agonist ivuxolimab. The receptors stem from an adult with an advanced solid tumor such as melanoma, head and neck, liver or kidney cancer.

The CDR3 DNA reads as TGTGCCAGCGGATTTCAGGGGGCTAAGTACGAGCAGTACTTC. Amino acids: CASGFQGAKYEQYF. The rearrangement joins TRBV6-5 to TRBJ2-7, with 8 bases matching TRBD1. The ends lost 8 bases at V and 4 bases at J; junction bases unmatched: 10. Germline CDR1 reads MNHEY; CDR2 reads SVGAGI. The CDR3 has 14 amino acids.

The gene calls are TRBV7-2 and TRBJ2-1; D is ambiguous. The length of the CDR3 is 14 residues. V lost 3 bases to trimming and J lost 4 bases, with 10 bases between them. Germline V gives CDR1 SGHTA, CDR2 FQGNSA. CDR3 loop: CASSLGWGYNEQFF. The CDR3 nucleotides are TGTGCCAGCAGCTTGGGGTGGGGTTACAATGAGCAGTTCTTC. The complete variable domain, with remaining parts taken from reference TRBV7-2 and TRBJ2-1, reads GAGVSQSPSNKVTEKGKDVELRCDPISGHTALYWYRQSLGQGLEFLIYFQGNSAPDKSGLPSDRFSAERTGGSVSTLTIQRTQQEDSAVYLCASSLGWGYNEQFFGPGTRLTVL.

This clone was recorded only once. V gene TRBV7-9 combines with J gene TRBJ2-7; 9 nucleotides agree with TRBD1. Losses at the gene ends were 4 bases for V and 4 bases for J; bases not matched to a gene: 5. This CDR3 comprises 14 residues. Germline V gene lookup returns CDR1 SEHNR and CDR2 FQNEAQ (reference sequence). The DNA for the CDR3 is TGTGCCAGCAGCTCCCTGACAGGGGGATACGAGCAGTACTTC. Amino acids: CASSSLTGGYEQYF.

The genes are TRBV9 and TRBJ2-7, with D perhaps TRBD1 (6 bases). V dropped 4 bases and J dropped 2 bases, with 19 bases sitting between them. Germline V gene data show CDR1 as SGDLS and CDR2 as YYNGEE. This CDR3 comprises 16 residues. The chain's CDR3 is CASSPKATGTPYEQYF. The CDR3 bases are TGTGCCAGCAGCCCTAAAGCAACAGGGACCCCCTACGAGCAGTACTTC.

This chain joins TRBV18 and TRBJ2-3; D is possibly TRBD2 (6 bases). Trimming removed 1 base from V and 0 bases from J, with 8 bases in between. The CDR3 runs 15 residues. Germline loops: CDR1 KGHSH, CDR2 LQKENI. The CDR3, as DNA: TGTGCCAGCTCACCACGGGGGAGGAGCACAGATACGCAGTATTTT. This translates into CASSPRGRSTDTQYF.

This chain links TRBV6-1 with TRBJ2-7; 7 bases are a match to TRBD1. This CDR3 spans 13 amino acids. Germline-derived CDR1 and CDR2 are MNHNS and SASEGT. The V segment lost 11 bases and the J segment 3 bases; nucleotides outside the gene matches: 10. CDR3 protein: CASGQAKYYEQYF. The CDR3, as DNA: TGTGCCTCCGGACAGGCCAAATACTACGAGCAGTACTTC.

The V gene is TRBV15, the J gene TRBJ1-4; 9 bases match TRBD1. Germline-derived CDR1 and CDR2 are LNHNV and YYDKDF (reference sequence). With 1 base clipped from V and 7 bases from J, the junction kept 10 bases outside the gene matches. The CDR3 is 17 residues long. The CDR3 loop is CATSRGHGTGMGEKLFF. CDR3 DNA sequence: TGTGCCACCAGCAGAGGGCACGGGACAGGGATGGGTGAAAAACTGTTTTTT. Using reference TRBV15 and TRBJ1-4 for the parts outside the CDR3, the full variable domain is DAMVIQNPRYQVTQFGKPVTLSCSQTLNHNVMYWYQQKSSQAPKLLFHYYDKDFNNEADTPDNFQSRRPNTSFCFLDIRSPGLGDTAMYLCATSRGHGTGMGEKLFFGSGTQLSVL.

The chain couples TRBV27 to TRBJ2-6, with D possibly TRBD2 on 5 matching bases. Trimming removed 5 bases from V and 5 bases from J, with 16 bases in between. The CDR3 spans 16 residues. Germline CDR1 reads MNHEY; CDR2 reads SMNVEV (reference sequence). CDR3 bases: TGTGCCAGCAGTCAAAGACGGGATCTAAGGGCCAACGTCCTGACTTTC. Protein: CASSQRRDLRANVLTF. Full variable domain (rest looked up from reference TRBV27 and TRBJ2-6): EAQVTQNPRYLITVTGKKLTVTCSQNMNHEYMSWYRQDPGLGLRQIYYSMNVEVTDKGDVPEGYKVSRKEKRNFPLILESPSPNQTSLYFCASSQRRDLRANVLTFGAGSRLTVL.

The V gene is TRBV4-2, the J gene TRBJ2-1; the D is unclear. Between the trimmed V and J ends, which lost 2 bases and 1 base, there was a span of 9 bases. CDR1 and CDR2 from the germline V gene are LGHNA and YNFKEQ. CDR3 length: 15 residues. The CDR3 loop reads CASSQHADSYNEQFF. CDR3 nucleotides: TGTGCCAGCAGCCAACATGCGGATTCCTACAATGAGCAGTTCTTC.

The chain combines TRBV5-1 with TRBJ2-3; no clear D. Per germline, CDR1 SGHRS and CDR2 YFSETQ. The CDR3 covers 13 residues. The V end was cut by 4 bases, the J end by 0 bases, with 6 bases between. CDR3 protein: CASSRRSTDTQYF. In nucleotides, the CDR3 is TGCGCCAGCAGCCGGCGAAGCACAGATACGCAGTATTTT.

V gene TRBV10-2 combines with J gene TRBJ2-3; D possibly corresponds to TRBD1 (7 bases). Germline V gene data show CDR1 as WSHSY and CDR2 as SAAADI. The ends were cut back, 9 bases at V and 0 bases at J, with 13 bases in the middle. This CDR3 is 14 amino acids long. This CDR3 is CASQGGPSTDTQYF. In DNA form, the CDR3 reads TGCGCCAGTCAGGGGGGTCCTAGCACAGATACGCAGTATTTT.

This chain uses TRBV5-4 with TRBJ1-2; D ambiguous. This CDR3 spans 13 amino acids. The germline gives CDR1 SGHNT, CDR2 YYREEE (reference sequence). V lost 6 bases to trimming and J lost 8 bases, with 17 bases between them. CDR3 bases: TGTGCCAGCACCGCGGACGCTGTCGGGGGCTACACCTTC. Its protein product is CASTADAVGGYTF.

This clone came up once. The CDR3: CASSRGDRGSEKLFF. The CDR3 DNA reads TGTGCCAGCAGTCGAGGGGACAGGGGGAGTGAAAAACTGTTTTTT. The chain joins TRBV28 to TRBJ1-4; 11 bases align to TRBD1. The CDR3 runs to 15 residues. The germline gives CDR1 MDHEN, CDR2 SYDVKM. V gave up 5 bases and J gave up 7 bases; unmatched junction bases: 6.

This sequence joins TRBV7-8 and TRBJ1-2, with D tentatively TRBD1 (5 bases). The V end was cut by 1 base, the J end by 6 bases, with 21 bases between. This CDR3 comprises 17 residues. Germline CDR1 SGHVS, CDR2 FQNEAQ. CDR3 in DNA: TGTGCCAGCAGCTTAGAATCTATTTCATGGGCAGGGAATGGCTACACCTTC. This translates into CASSLESISWAGNGYTF.

The CDR3 protein is CASSYSILLNTEAFF. CDR3 nucleotides: TGTGCCAGCAGTTACTCGATCTTACTGAACACTGAAGCTTTCTTT. The chain joins TRBV6-5 to TRBJ1-1; D unresolved. Germline V gene lookup returns CDR1 MNHEY and CDR2 SVGAGI. The CDR3 extends over 15 amino acids. Trimming removed 0 bases at V and 0 bases at J, with 8 bases between.

This sequence joins TRBV6-5 and TRBJ2-1, with 7 bases that match TRBD1. The J segment lost 3 bases and the V segment lost 5 bases, leaving 4 bases of the junction unmatched. The CDR3 is 14 amino acids. In germline, CDR1 is MNHEY, CDR2 SVGAGI. As DNA, the CDR3 is TGTGCCAGCAGTCCCCGACAGGGCTACAATGAGCAGTTCTTC. It is translated as CASSPRQGYNEQFF.

The chain has TRBV7-2 and TRBJ1-2; no clear D. The CDR3 extends over 15 amino acids. V lost 5 bases and J lost 1, with 14 bases in between. Looked up from germline, CDR1 is SGHTA and CDR2 is FQGNSA. CDR3 residues: CASSRRATSNYGYTF. The DNA for the CDR3 is TGTGCCAGCAGCCGTCGGGCTACGAGTAACTATGGCTACACCTTC.